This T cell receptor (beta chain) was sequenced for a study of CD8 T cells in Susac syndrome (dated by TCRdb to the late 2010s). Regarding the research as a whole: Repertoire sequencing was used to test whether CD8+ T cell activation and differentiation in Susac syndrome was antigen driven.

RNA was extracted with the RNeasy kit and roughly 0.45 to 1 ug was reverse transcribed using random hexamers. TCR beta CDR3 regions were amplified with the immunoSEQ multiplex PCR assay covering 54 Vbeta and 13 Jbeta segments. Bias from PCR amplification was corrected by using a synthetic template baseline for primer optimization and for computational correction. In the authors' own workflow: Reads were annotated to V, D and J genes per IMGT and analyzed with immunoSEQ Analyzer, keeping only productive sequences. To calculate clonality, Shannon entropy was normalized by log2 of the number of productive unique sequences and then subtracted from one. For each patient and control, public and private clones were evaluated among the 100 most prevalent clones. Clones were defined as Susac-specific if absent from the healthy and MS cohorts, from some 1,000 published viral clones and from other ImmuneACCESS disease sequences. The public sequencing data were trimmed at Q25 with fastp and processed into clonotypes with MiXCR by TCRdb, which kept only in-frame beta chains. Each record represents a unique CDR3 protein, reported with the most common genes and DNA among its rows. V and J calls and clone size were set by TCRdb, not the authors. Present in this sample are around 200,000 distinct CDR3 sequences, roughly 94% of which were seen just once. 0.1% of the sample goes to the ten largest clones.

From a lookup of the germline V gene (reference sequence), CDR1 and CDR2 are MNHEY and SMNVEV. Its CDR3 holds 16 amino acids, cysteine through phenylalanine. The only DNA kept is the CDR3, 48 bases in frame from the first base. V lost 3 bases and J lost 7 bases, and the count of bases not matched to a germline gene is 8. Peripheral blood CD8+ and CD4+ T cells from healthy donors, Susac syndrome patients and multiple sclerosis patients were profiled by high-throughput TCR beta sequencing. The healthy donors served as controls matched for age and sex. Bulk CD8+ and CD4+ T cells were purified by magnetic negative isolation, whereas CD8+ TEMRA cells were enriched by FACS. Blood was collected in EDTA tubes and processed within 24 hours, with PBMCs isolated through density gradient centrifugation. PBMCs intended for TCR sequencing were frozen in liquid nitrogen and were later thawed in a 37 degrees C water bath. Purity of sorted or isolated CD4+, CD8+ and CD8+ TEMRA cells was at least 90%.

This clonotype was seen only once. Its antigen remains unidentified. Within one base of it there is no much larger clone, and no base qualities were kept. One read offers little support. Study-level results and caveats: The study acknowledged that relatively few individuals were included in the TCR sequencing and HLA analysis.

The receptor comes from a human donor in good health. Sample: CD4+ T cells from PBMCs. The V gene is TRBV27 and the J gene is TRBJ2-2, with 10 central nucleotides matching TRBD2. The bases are TGTGCCAGCAGTTTCAGCGGGAGGGCCCGGTACGGGGAGCTGTTTTTT. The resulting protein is CASSFSGRARYGELFF.